The entry below describes one T cell receptor beta chain. The entry originates in a study of blood T cell repertoires in COVID-19. Study summary: Samples representing acute and convalescent COVID-19 were sourced from the United States, Italy and Spain.

Measured with immunoSEQ multiplex PCR; TCRdb has only the in-frame clones, and not every one. The repertoire holds 120,000 to 150,000 clones, with 80% to 90% as singletons. The germline gives CDR1 SGHNT, CDR2 YYREEE (reference sequence). The CDR3 covers 16 residues. V was clipped by 4 bases and J by 3 bases, with 19 bases between them. The gene calls are TRBV5-4 and TRBJ1-1, with a weak D call TRBD1 (5 bases). This receptor was taken from a woman aged 45-65 years with active or convalescent COVID-19. What was sequenced was peripheral blood. The CDR3 sequence is CASSPRGGKGDTEAFF. The CDR3 nucleotides read TGTGCCAGCAGCCCCCGGGGGGGTAAGGGAGACACTGAAGCTTTCTTT.